The T cell receptor (beta chain) under discussion was sequenced for a study of blood T cells in healthy people across ages. Study-level results: PBMCs left unsorted prevented a conclusive naive versus antigen-experienced comparison.

V lost 1 base to trimming and J lost 8 bases, with 11 bases between them. The CDR3 has 13 residues. Germline CDR1 is LGHNA and CDR2 is YSLEER. It was with a sample-barcoded 5' primer and a J-beta primer mix that a second PCR of about 6 to 12 cycles was run. TCRdb analysed the 5' RACE reads with MiXCR anew, one entry per CDR3 protein. The profile shows hundreds of thousands of distinct CDR3 sequences, roughly two fifths of them singletons. Worth noting for this clonotype: Its matching antigen is unknown.

V and J are TRBV4-3 and TRBJ1-1; D gene uncertain. The receptor was derived from a man of 80 years or more in good health. The sequenced sample consisted of blood. The DNA of the CDR3 is TGCGCCAGCAGCCAAGGGGAAGGCCTGGAAGCTTTCTTT. This gives the protein CASSQGEGLEAFF.